This TCR beta chain was sequenced in a study of blood T cell repertoires in COVID-19. Study context: Acute-phase and convalescent COVID-19 samples originated in the United States, Italy and Spain. Nucleic acid was either cDNA or gDNA, and it came from T cells, B-cell-depleted T cells, or PBMCs.

In the authors' workflow: Estimation of nucleated cell counts was performed using reference gene primer amplification. TCRdb keeps only in-frame clones here, not all; method: immunoSEQ multiplex PCR. V and J calls and clone size are as listed in that table; D and trimming were resolved from the DNA. The repertoire holds tens of thousands of clones, around 84% seen once, with roughly 13% in the top ten. The CDR3 loop spans 11 amino acids. The germline CDR1 and CDR2 sequences are SGHTA and FQGNSA. This TCR came from a woman of 80 years or more with acute or convalescent COVID-19. Sequenced material: peripheral blood. This chain uses TRBV7-2 with TRBJ2-5; D not certain. The J call may not be correct, given that the DNA end is closer to TRBJ2-7. The DNA for the CDR3 is TGTGCCAGCAGCCCCCACCTCGAGCAGTACTTC. Protein: CASSPHLEQYF.